The 29 T cell receptor beta chains given below trace back to one sample, sequenced in a study of blood T cell repertoires in COVID-19. Clones were read by immunoSEQ multiplex PCR, and TCRdb kept only the in-frame ones, dropping some. There are 180,000 or so clones in the sample; 70% to 85% occur only once, and approximately 7.2% lies in the top ten. What was sequenced was peripheral blood. These receptor sequences come from a human donor with acute or convalescent COVID-19. The donor label of this sample is uncertain.

The chain carries TRBV5-1 and TRBJ2-1; TRBD2 aligns across 11 bases. This CDR3 region has 17 residues. Trimming removed 4 bases from V and 1 base from J; junction bases left unmatched: 7. CDR1 is SGHRS and CDR2 is YFSETQ in the germline V gene. Here the CDR3 DNA reads TGCGCCAGCAGCGAAACTAGCGGGAGTGGGTCCTACAATGAGCAGTTCTTC. This codes for CASSETSGSGSYNEQFF. Full variable domain (remainder filled in from reference TRBV5-1 and TRBJ2-1): KAGVTQTPRYLIKTRGQQVTLSCSPISGHRSVSWYQQTPGQGLQFLFEYFSETQRNKGNFPGRFSGRQFSNSRSEMNVSTLELGDSALYLCASSETSGSGSYNEQFFGPGTRLTVL.

This clone was found a few times. CDR3 residues: CASSTGQAGNTIYF. For the CDR3, the DNA is TGTGCCAGCAGCACGGGACAAGCTGGAAACACCATATATTTT. This chain joins TRBV3-1 (or the pseudogene TRBV3-2) and TRBJ1-3; D perhaps matches TRBD1 (6 bases). There are 14 residues in the CDR3. Between the trimmed V and J ends, which lost 5 bases and 2 bases, there was a span of 10 bases. Looked up from germline, CDR1 is LGHDT and CDR2 is YNNKEL (reference sequence).

J is TRBJ2-7 and V is TRBV3-1 (or the pseudogene TRBV3-2), with D unclear. V dropped 5 bases and J dropped 0 bases, with 5 bases sitting between them. The V gene's germline CDR1 is LGHDT and CDR2 YNNKEL (reference sequence). This CDR3 has 12 amino acids. CDR3 protein: CASSTPSYEQYF. CDR3 DNA sequence: TGTGCCAGCAGCACTCCCTCCTACGAGCAGTACTTC.

There are a few counts of this clone. The chain joins TRBV18 to TRBJ1-1; no firm D call. The germline CDR1 and CDR2 sequences are KGHSH and LQKENI. The CDR3 consists of 13 residues. Deletions cut 7 bases from V and 3 bases from J, with 12 bases between. This CDR3 reads CASCEVEYTEAFF. CDR3 sequence (DNA): TGTGCCAGCTGTGAAGTCGAGTACACTGAAGCTTTCTTT. Looking up the rest from reference TRBV18 and TRBJ1-1 gives the full variable domain: NAGVMQNPRHLVRRRGQEARLRCSPMKGHSHVYWYRQLPEEGLKFMVYLQKENIIDESGMPKERFSAEFPKEGPSILRIQQVVRGDSAAYFCASCEVEYTEAFFGQGTRLTVV.

A few counts support this clone. The chain couples TRBV7-3 to TRBJ2-5, with 9 bases lining up with TRBD1. This CDR3 region has 15 residues. Germline V gene lookup returns CDR1 SGHTA and CDR2 FQGTGA. V shed 4 bases, J shed 6 bases, and the junction held 9 bases outside the gene matches. CDR3 DNA: TGTGCCAGCAGCTCGGGACAGGGCCTCGCGAAGACCCAGTACTTC. Encoded protein: CASSSGQGLAKTQYF.

CDR3 in amino acids: CASSSGPVDTQYF. Here the CDR3 DNA reads TGTGCCAGCAGCTCTGGGCCGGTAGATACGCAGTATTTT. The chain is built from TRBV7-2 and TRBJ2-3; no firm D call. The germline gives CDR1 SGHTA, CDR2 FQGNSA. The germline V and J ends were trimmed by 4 bases and 5 bases, with 10 bases remaining between them. The length of the CDR3 is 13 residues.

This sequence joins TRBV30 and TRBJ2-3; a weak D match, TRBD1 (6 bases). CDR3 size: 14 residues. Germline-derived CDR1 and CDR2 are GTSNPN and SVGIG (reference sequence). V lost 1 base and J lost 2, with 10 bases in between. CDR3 nucleotide sequence: TGTGCCTGGAGTGAGGACAGAACCACAGATACGCAGTATTTT. Translating gives CAWSEDRTTDTQYF.

DNA for the CDR3: TGTGCCATCAGTGAGTCGACAGGACACACTGAAGCTTTCTTT. Translation gives CAISESTGHTEAFF. The genes are TRBV10-3 and TRBJ1-1; perhaps TRBD1 as D (6 bases). This CDR3 contains 14 residues. Germline CDR1 is ENHRY and CDR2 is SYGVKD. Trimming cost V 0 bases and J 3 bases, with 8 bases left between them.

V is TRBV5-1 and J is TRBJ2-1; 9 bases match TRBD2. V was clipped by 0 bases and J by 9 bases; unmatched bases: 4. The CDR3 is made up of 14 amino acids. Germline values: CDR1 SGHRS, CDR2 YFSETQ. The chain's CDR3 is CASSLGTSVGEQFF. CDR3 nucleotide sequence: TGCGCCAGCAGCTTGGGGACTAGCGTTGGTGAGCAGTTCTTC.

The V and J genes are TRBV19 and TRBJ1-4, with D possibly being TRBD1 (5 bases). The CDR3 consists of 16 residues. Trimming removed 6 bases from V and 0 bases from J, with 14 bases in between. CDR1 is LNHDA, CDR2 SQIVND, per germline (reference sequence). The CDR3 loop is CASSDRGSPTNEKLFF. The CDR3, as DNA: TGTGCCAGTAGCGACAGAGGCTCTCCAACTAATGAAAAACTGTTTTTT. Variable domain in full (rest from reference TRBV19 and TRBJ1-4): DGGITQSPKYLFRKEGQNVTLSCEQNLNHDAMYWYRQDPGQGLRLIYYSQIVNDFQKGDIAEGYSVSREKKESFPLTVTSAQKNPTAFYLCASSDRGSPTNEKLFFGSGTQLSVL.

This clone showed up just once. This chain joins TRBV18 and TRBJ2-1; 9 bases match TRBD2. Trimming took 3 bases from V and 4 from J; bases not matched to a gene: 7. Germline V gives CDR1 KGHSH, CDR2 LQKENI. The CDR3 is 16 amino acids. Here the CDR3 DNA reads TGTGCCAGCTCACCTACACTAGCGGGCTCTTACAATGAGCAGTTCTTC. Translation gives CASSPTLAGSYNEQFF.

The chain combines TRBV18 with TRBJ2-7, with D perhaps matching TRBD2 (6 bases). The CDR3 extends over 14 amino acids. Germline V lookup: CDR1 KGHSH, CDR2 LQKENI. V dropped 3 bases and J dropped 2 bases, with 11 bases sitting between them. The CDR3 nucleotides read TGTGCCAGCTCACCCCCGGGAGTACCCTACGAGCAGTACTTC. It codes for CASSPPGVPYEQYF.

The chain carries TRBV6-5 and TRBJ1-1, with a tentative D call TRBD1 (5 bases). The CDR3 covers 15 residues. Trimming shortened V by 4 bases and J by 1 base, and 13 bases separated the two germline ends. The germline V gene encodes CDR1 MNHEY and CDR2 SVGAGI. The CDR3 region is CASSSRGGANTEAFF. The CDR3 region has the DNA TGTGCCAGCAGTTCTCGGGGAGGGGCGAACACTGAAGCTTTCTTT.

V and J are TRBV5-6 and TRBJ2-7, with 9 bases lining up with TRBD2. Trimming cost V 4 bases and J 5 bases; bases outside gene matches: 13. This CDR3 is built from 16 residues. Germline lookup yields CDR1 SGHDT and CDR2 YYEEEE. CDR3 in amino acids: CASSPSMAGGPHEQYF. The CDR3 nucleotides read TGTGCCAGCAGCCCCAGCATGGCGGGAGGGCCCCACGAGCAGTACTTC.

The gene calls are TRBV5-1 and TRBJ2-2; the D is unclear. The germline V gene has CDR1 SGHRS and CDR2 YFSETQ. The V and J ends lost 4 bases and 3 bases respectively, with 10 bases between them. The CDR3 covers 14 residues. CDR3 amino acids: CASSLVTYTGELFF. The CDR3, as DNA: TGCGCCAGCAGCCTAGTCACCTACACCGGGGAGCTGTTTTTT.

As concerns this clone: The germline gene is not matched at one end of the junction; a read error may be the cause. This CDR3 reads CAWSPGFNYGYTF. The CDR3 DNA follows: TGTGCCTGGAGTCCTGGGTTTAACTACGGCTACACCTTC. The V call is TRBV30, the J call TRBJ1-2, with no clear D. Germline V gene lookup returns CDR1 GTSNPN and CDR2 SVGIG (reference sequence). CDR3 size: 13 residues.

V is TRBV6-1 and J is TRBJ1-3; a weak D match, TRBD1 (6 bases). The V gene's germline CDR1 is MNHNS and CDR2 SASEGT. Trimming cost V 2 bases and J 5 bases, with 16 bases left between them. The CDR3 contains 16 residues. In DNA, the CDR3 is TGTGCCAGCAGTGAACCCCCCGGGACACTTAGAAACACCATATATTTT. It translates to CASSEPPGTLRNTIYF.

Notes on this clone: One end of the junction is discordant with germline, which a read error may explain. This rearrangement joins TRBV6-4 to TRBJ2-1; D may be TRBD1 (6 bases). From germline, CDR1 is MRHNA and CDR2 SNTAGT. CDR3 length equals 13 residues. The CDR3 here is CASSIQGYSEQFF. The CDR3 DNA reads TGTGCCAGCAGTATACAGGGATACAGTGAGCAGTTCTTC.

The rearrangement links TRBV19 to TRBJ2-2, with 9 bases identical to TRBD1. V lost 10 bases, J lost 1 base, and 7 bases stayed unmatched. Germline assignment: CDR1 LNHDA and CDR2 SQIVND (reference sequence). There are 15 residues in the CDR3. The CDR3 sequence is CATRQGDVNTGELFF. Here the CDR3 DNA reads TGTGCCACCAGACAGGGGGACGTGAACACCGGGGAGCTGTTTTTT.

This clone was detected only once. The gene calls are TRBV5-6 and TRBJ2-1, with TRBD2 identical over 9 bases. This CDR3 is built from 17 residues. The germline CDR1 and CDR2 sequences are SGHDT and YYEEEE. With V trimmed by 6 bases and J by 1 base, 11 bases remained unmatched. The DNA of the CDR3 is TGTGCCAGCATCCTAAGGGGTAGCGGGAGATCCTACAATGAGCAGTTCTTC. It yields the protein CASILRGSGRSYNEQFF.

In its sample, this clone was seen once. The rearrangement uses TRBV12-5 and TRBJ2-3, with 7 positions matching TRBD2. The CDR3 covers 13 residues. J gave up 5 bases and V 1 base, and 0 bases lay outside the gene matches. CDR1 LGHNT and CDR2 FRNRAP come from the germline V gene. In nucleotides, the CDR3 is TGTGCTAGTGGTTTGGGCGGGGGAGATACGCAGTATTTT. Translating it yields CASGLGGGDTQYF.

The chain uses TRBV7-3 and TRBJ2-1; 13 bases match TRBD2. Germline assignment: CDR1 SGHTA and CDR2 FQGTGA. Trimming cost V 1 base and J 8 bases; bases outside gene matches: 5. The CDR3 has 16 amino acids. The CDR3 bases are TGTGCCAGCAGCTTAAGGGCCGGACTAGCGGGAGATGAGCAGTTCTTC. It encodes CASSLRAGLAGDEQFF.

The genes are TRBV18 and TRBJ2-7; maybe TRBD1 (5 bases). Germline CDR1 is KGHSH and CDR2 is LQKENI. This CDR3 has 14 residues. V dropped 1 base and J dropped 3 bases, with 10 bases sitting between them. The CDR3 is CASSPQGIDYEQYF. In DNA, the CDR3 is TGTGCCAGCTCACCACAGGGGATAGACTACGAGCAGTACTTC.

The chain carries TRBV7-2 and TRBJ2-3, with 8 bases identical to TRBD2. This CDR3 comprises 15 residues. J gave up 0 bases and V 4 bases, and 3 bases lay outside the gene matches. Germline V CDR1 and CDR2: SGHTA, FQGNSA. The CDR3 DNA follows: TGTGCCAGCAGCTCTAGCGGGCTTAGCACAGATACGCAGTATTTT. Protein product: CASSSSGLSTDTQYF. The complete variable domain, with remaining parts taken from reference TRBV7-2 and TRBJ2-3, reads GAGVSQSPSNKVTEKGKDVELRCDPISGHTALYWYRQSLGQGLEFLIYFQGNSAPDKSGLPSDRFSAERTGGSVSTLTIQRTQQEDSAVYLCASSSSGLSTDTQYFGPGTRLTVL.

The chain couples TRBV7-2 to TRBJ2-7, with 14 bases identical to TRBD2. CDR3 length: 16 residues. The V and J ends lost 5 bases and 5 bases, in that order; junction bases with no gene match: 8. CDR1 and CDR2 from the germline V gene are SGHTA and FQGNSA. CDR3 in amino acids: CASSPPGLAGGHEQYF. CDR3 sequence (DNA): TGTGCCAGCAGCCCTCCCGGACTAGCGGGAGGCCACGAGCAGTACTTC.

The chain employs TRBV9 and TRBJ1-3; D is ambiguous. From germline, CDR1 is SGDLS and CDR2 YYNGEE. V was trimmed by 3 bases and J by 4 bases, leaving 17 bases between them. CDR3 length: 16 residues. The CDR3 region has the DNA TGTGCCAGCAGCGATTCTGGACTGGGTCGGGGAAACACCATATATTTT. Amino acid sequence: CASSDSGLGRGNTIYF.

V is TRBV7-9 and J is TRBJ1-1; D gene ambiguous. V was clipped by 6 bases and J by 1 base, with 6 bases between them. Germline CDR1 is SEHNR and CDR2 is FQNEAQ (reference sequence). The CDR3 runs to 12 residues. This chain's CDR3 is CASRSGNTEAFF. CDR3 sequence (DNA): TGTGCCAGCAGGTCCGGGAACACTGAAGCTTTCTTT.

The chain has TRBV7-2 and TRBJ2-1; 7 positions agree with TRBD1. The ends lost 7 bases at V and 2 bases at J; junction bases unmatched: 11. Germline-derived CDR1 and CDR2 are SGHTA and FQGNSA. The CDR3 length is 16 residues. The DNA for the CDR3 is TGTGCCAGCAAACCACTGCGGCAGGGGGCCTACAATGAGCAGTTCTTC. Its translation: CASKPLRQGAYNEQFF. The entire variable domain, with the rest obtained from reference TRBV7-2 and TRBJ2-1, is as follows: GAGVSQSPSNKVTEKGKDVELRCDPISGHTALYWYRQSLGQGLEFLIYFQGNSAPDKSGLPSDRFSAERTGGSVSTLTIQRTQQEDSAVYLCASKPLRQGAYNEQFFGPGTRLTVL.

The CDR3 DNA reads TGCGCCAGCAGCCCGACTAGCGGCACCTACGAGCAGTACTTC. Translating gives CASSPTSGTYEQYF. The chain carries TRBV5-1 and TRBJ2-7; 9 bases align to TRBD2. Germline loops: CDR1 SGHRS, CDR2 YFSETQ. CDR3 length: 14 residues. V gave up 4 bases and J gave up 2 bases; unmatched junction bases: 4.